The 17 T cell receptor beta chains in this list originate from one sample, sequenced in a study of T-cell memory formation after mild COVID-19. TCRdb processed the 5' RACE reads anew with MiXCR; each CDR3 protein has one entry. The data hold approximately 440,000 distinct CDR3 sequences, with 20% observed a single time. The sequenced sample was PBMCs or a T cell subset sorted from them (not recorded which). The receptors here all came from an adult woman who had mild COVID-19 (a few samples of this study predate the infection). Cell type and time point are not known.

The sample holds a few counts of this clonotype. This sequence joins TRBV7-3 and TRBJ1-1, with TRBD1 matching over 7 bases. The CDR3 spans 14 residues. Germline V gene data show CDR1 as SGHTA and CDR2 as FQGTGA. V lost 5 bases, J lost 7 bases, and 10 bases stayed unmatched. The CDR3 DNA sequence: TGTGCCAGCAGCGAACCGGGACAGATAGTTGAAGCTTTCTTT. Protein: CASSEPGQIVEAFF.

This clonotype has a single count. CDR3: CASSLNGDNQPQHF. In DNA form, the CDR3 reads TGCGCCAGCAGCTTGAACGGGGACAATCAGCCCCAGCATTTT. The chain is built from TRBV5-1 and TRBJ1-5; D is unresolved. Germline V gene data show CDR1 as SGHRS and CDR2 as YFSETQ. CDR3 length equals 14 residues. The V end lost 1 base, the J end lost 3 bases, and 8 bases lay between the germline ends.

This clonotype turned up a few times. The CDR3 coding sequence is TGCAGTGCCAAGACTAGCGGGAGGAACAATGAGCAGTTCTTC. It translates to CSAKTSGRNNEQFF. This chain joins TRBV20-1 and TRBJ2-1; 13 bases line up with TRBD2. V trimming: 6 bases; J trimming: 5 bases; junction bases outside the gene matches: 4. Per the germline V gene, CDR1 is DFQATT and CDR2 is SNEGSKA (reference sequence). This CDR3 comprises 14 residues.

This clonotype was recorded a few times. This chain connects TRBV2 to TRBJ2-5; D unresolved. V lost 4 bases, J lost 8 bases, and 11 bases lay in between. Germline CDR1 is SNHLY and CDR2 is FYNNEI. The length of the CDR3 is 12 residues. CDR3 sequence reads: CASSGIAPTQYF. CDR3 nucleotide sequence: TGTGCCAGCAGTGGCATAGCTCCAACCCAGTACTTC.

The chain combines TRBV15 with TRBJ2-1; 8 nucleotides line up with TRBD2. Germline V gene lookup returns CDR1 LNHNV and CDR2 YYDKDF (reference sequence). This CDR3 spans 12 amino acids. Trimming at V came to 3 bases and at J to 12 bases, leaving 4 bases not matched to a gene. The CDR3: CATSRERGWQFF. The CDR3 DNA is TGTGCCACCAGCAGGGAGCGGGGGTGGCAGTTCTTC.

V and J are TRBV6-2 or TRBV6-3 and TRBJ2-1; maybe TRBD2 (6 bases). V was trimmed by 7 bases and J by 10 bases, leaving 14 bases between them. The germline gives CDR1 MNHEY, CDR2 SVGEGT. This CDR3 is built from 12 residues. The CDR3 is CASNHGGHEQFF. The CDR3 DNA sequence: TGTGCCAGCAACCATGGAGGGCACGAGCAGTTCTTC.

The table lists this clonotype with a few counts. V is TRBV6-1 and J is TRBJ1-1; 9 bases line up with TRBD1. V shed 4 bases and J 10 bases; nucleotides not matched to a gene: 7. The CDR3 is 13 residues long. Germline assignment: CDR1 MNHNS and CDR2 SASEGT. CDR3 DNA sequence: TGTGCCAGCAGTGGGACAGGGGACCGGGGAGCTTTCTTT. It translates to CASSGTGDRGAFF.

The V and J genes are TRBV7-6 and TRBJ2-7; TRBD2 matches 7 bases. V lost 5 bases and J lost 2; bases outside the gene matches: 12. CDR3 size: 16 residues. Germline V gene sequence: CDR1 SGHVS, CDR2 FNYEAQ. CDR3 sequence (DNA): TGTGCCAGCAGCCCCAATACGGGGGGTGGCCCCTACGAGCAGTACTTC. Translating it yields CASSPNTGGGPYEQYF.

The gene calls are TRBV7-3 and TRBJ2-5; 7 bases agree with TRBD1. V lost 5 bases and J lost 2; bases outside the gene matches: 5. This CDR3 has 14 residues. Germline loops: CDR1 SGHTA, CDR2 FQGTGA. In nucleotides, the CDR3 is TGTGCCAGCAGCAAGACAGGGCGACAAGAGACCCAGTACTTC. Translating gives CASSKTGRQETQYF.

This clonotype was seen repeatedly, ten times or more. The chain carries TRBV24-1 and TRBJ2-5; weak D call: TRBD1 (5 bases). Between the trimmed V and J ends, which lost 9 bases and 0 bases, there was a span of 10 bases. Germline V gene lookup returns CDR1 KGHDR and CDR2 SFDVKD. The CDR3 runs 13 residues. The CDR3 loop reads CATSGQNQETQYF. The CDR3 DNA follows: TGTGCCACCTCAGGACAAAACCAAGAGACCCAGTACTTC.

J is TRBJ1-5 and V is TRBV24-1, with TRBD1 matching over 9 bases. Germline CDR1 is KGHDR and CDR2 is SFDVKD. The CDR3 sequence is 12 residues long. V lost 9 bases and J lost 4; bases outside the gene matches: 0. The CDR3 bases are TGTGCCACCGGACAGGGGAATCAGCCCCAGCATTTT. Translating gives CATGQGNQPQHF.

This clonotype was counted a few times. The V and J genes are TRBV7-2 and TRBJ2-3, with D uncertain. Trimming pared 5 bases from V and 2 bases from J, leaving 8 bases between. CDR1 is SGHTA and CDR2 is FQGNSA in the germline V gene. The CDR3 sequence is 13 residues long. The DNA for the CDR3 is TGTGCCAGCAGCATTGACCACACAGATACGCAGTATTTT. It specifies CASSIDHTDTQYF.

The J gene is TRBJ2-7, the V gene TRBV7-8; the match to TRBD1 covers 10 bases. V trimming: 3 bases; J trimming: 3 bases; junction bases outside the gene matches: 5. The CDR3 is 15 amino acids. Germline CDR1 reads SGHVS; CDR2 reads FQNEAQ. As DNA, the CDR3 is TGTGCCAGCAGCTTCTCGGGACAGGGGCTCTACGAGCAGTACTTC. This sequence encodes CASSFSGQGLYEQYF.

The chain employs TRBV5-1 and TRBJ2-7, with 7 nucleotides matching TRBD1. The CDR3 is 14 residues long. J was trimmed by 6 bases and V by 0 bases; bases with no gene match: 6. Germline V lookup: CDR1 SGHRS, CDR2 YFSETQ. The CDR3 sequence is CASSLAKGGSEQYF. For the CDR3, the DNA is TGCGCCAGCAGCTTGGCCAAAGGGGGCAGCGAGCAGTACTTC.

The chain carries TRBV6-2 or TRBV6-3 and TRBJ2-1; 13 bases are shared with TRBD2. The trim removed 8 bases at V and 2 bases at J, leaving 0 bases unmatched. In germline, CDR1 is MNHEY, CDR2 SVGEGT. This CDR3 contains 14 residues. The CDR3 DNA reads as TGTGCCAGCGGACTAGCGGGAGCCTACAATGAGCAGTTCTTC. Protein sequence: CASGLAGAYNEQFF.

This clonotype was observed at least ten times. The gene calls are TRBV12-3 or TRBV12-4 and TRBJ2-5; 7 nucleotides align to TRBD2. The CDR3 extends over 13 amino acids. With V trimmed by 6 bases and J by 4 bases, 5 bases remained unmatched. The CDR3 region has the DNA TGTGCCAGCAGCTGGACTAGTCCAGAGACCCAGTACTTC. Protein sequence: CASSWTSPETQYF.

In nucleotides, the CDR3 is TGTGCCAGCAGCTTACCGCAGGCCCCCGGGGAGCTGTTTTTT. Protein sequence: CASSLPQAPGELFF. The gene calls are TRBV7-3 and TRBJ2-2, with D uncertain. The V end was cut by 2 bases, the J end by 6 bases, with 10 bases between. Germline-derived CDR1 and CDR2 are SGHTA and FQGTGA. The CDR3 is 14 amino acids.